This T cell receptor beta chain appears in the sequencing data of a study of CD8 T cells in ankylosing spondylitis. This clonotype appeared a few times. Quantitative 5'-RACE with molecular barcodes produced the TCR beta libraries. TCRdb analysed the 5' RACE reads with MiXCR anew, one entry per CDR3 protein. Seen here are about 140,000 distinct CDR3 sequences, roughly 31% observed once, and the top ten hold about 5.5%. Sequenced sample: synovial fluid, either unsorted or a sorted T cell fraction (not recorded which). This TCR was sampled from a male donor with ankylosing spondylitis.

The CDR3 coding sequence is TGTGCCAGCAGCCAAGATGGGGGGCGGTCTGGAGAGACCCAGTACTTC. Translated: CASSQDGGRSGETQYF. The rearrangement links TRBV3-1 to TRBJ2-5, with D tentatively TRBD1 or TRBD2 (6 bases each). Trimming removed 0 bases at V and 4 bases at J, with 15 bases between. CDR3 size: 16 residues. Germline assignment: CDR1 LGHDT and CDR2 YNNKEL (reference sequence).